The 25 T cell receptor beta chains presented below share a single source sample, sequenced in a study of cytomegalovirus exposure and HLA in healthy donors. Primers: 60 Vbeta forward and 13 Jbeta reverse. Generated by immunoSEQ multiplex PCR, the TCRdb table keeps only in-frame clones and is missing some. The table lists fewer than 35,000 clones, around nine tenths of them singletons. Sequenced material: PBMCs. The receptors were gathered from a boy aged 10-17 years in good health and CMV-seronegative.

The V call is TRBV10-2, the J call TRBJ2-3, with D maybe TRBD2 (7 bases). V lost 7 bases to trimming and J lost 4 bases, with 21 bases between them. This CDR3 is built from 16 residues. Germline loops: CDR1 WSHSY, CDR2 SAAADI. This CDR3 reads CASTPGPGGLADTQYF. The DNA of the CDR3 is TGCGCCAGCACCCCGGGGCCCGGGGGGCTGGCAGATACGCAGTATTTT.

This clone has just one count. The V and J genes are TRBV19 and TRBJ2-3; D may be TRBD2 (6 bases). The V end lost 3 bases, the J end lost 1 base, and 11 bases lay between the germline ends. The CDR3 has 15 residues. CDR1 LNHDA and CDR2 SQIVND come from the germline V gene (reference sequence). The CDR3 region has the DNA TGTGCCAGTAGTATTTACGGGGGAGGCACAGATACGCAGTATTTT. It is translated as CASSIYGGGTDTQYF.

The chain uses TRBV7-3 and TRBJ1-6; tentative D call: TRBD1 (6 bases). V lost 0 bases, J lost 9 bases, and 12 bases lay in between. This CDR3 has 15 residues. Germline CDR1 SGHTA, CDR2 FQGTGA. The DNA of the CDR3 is TGTGCCAGCAGCTTAACTGGGGGCCGGAGTTCACCCCTCCACTTT. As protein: CASSLTGGRSSPLHF.

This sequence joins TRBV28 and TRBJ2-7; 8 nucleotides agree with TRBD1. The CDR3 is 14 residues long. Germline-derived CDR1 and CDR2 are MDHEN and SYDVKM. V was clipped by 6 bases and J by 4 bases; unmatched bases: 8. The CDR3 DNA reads TGTGCCAGCAGACCCGGGACAGGTCGATACGAGCAGTACTTC. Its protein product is CASRPGTGRYEQYF.

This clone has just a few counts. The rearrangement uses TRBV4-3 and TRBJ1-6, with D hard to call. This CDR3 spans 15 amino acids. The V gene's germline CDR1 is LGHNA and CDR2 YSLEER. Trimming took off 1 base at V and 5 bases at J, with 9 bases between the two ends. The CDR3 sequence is CASSQVSPDNSPLHF. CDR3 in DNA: TGCGCCAGCAGCCAAGTTTCACCAGATAATTCACCCCTCCACTTT.

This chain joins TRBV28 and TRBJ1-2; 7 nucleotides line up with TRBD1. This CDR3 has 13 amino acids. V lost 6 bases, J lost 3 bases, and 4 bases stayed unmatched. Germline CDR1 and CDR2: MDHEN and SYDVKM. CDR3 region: CASSRDRDYGYTF. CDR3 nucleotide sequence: TGTGCCAGCAGCCGGGACAGAGACTATGGCTACACCTTC.

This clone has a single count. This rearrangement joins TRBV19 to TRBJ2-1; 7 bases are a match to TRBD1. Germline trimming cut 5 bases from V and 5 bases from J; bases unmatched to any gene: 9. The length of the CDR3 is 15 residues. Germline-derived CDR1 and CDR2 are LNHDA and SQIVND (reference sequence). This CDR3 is CASSYGQAKNNEQFF. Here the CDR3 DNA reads TGTGCCAGTAGTTACGGACAGGCCAAAAACAATGAGCAGTTCTTC.

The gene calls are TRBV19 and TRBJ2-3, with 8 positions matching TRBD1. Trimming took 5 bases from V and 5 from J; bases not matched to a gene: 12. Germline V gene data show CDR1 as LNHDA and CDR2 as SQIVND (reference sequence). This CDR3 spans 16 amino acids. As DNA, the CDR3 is TGTGCCAGTAGTCCCCGGACAGGGCGCGTTGTAGATACGCAGTATTTT. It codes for CASSPRTGRVVDTQYF. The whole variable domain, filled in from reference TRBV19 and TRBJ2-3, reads DGGITQSPKYLFRKEGQNVTLSCEQNLNHDAMYWYRQDPGQGLRLIYYSQIVNDFQKGDIAEGYSVSREKKESFPLTVTSAQKNPTAFYLCASSPRTGRVVDTQYFGPGTRLTVL.

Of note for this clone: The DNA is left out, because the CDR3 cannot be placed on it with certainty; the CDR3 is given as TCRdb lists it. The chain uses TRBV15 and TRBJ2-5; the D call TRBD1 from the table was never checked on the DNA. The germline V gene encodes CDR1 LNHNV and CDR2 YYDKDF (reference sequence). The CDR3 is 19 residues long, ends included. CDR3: CATSRDSRRQGGFLETQYF.

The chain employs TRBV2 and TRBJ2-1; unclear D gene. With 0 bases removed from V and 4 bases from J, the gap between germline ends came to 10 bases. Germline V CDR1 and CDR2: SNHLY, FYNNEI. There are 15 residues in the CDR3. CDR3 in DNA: TGTGCCAGCAGTGAAGCGCTTCGAGGTTACAATGAGCAGTTCTTC. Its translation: CASSEALRGYNEQFF.

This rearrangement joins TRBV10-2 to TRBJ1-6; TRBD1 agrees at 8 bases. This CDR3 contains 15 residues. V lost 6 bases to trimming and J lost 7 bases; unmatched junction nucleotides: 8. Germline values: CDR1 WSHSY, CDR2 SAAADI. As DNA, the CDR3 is TGCGCCAGCAGGGCAGGGGGCGAATTAAATTCACCCCTCCACTTT. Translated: CASRAGGELNSPLHF.

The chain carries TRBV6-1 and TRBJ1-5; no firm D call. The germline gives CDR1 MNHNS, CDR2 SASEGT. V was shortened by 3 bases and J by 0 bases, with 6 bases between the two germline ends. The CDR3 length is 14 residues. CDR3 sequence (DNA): TGTGCCAGCAGTGAGCGTCATAGCAATCAGCCCCAGCATTTT. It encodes CASSERHSNQPQHF.

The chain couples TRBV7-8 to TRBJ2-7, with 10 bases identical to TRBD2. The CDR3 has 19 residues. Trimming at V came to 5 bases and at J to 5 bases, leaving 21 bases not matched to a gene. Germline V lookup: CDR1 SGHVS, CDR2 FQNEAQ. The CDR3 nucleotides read TGTGCCAGCAGCCTTCCTGTACAGCGGGGGGGCATAAGTCGGGACGAGCAGTACTTC. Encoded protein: CASSLPVQRGGISRDEQYF.

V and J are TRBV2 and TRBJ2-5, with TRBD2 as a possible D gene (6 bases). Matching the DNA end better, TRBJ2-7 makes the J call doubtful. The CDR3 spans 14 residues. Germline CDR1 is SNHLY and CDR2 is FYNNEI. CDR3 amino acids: CASSEGGVGYEQYF. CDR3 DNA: TGTGCCAGCAGTGAAGGGGGGGTCGGGTACGAGCAGTACTTC.

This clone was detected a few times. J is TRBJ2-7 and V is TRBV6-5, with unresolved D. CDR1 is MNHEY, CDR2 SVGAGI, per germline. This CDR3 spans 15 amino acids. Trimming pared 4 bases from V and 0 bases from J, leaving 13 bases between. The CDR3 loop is CASSFQRKSSYEQYF. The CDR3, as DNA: TGTGCCAGCAGTTTCCAGCGCAAATCCTCCTACGAGCAGTACTTC.

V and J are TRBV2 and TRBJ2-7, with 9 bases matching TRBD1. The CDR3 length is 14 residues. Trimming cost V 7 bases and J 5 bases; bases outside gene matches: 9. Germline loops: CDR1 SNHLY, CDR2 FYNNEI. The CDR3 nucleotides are TGTGCCAGCAAATGGGACAGGGTTAGCGACGAGCAGTACTTC. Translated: CASKWDRVSDEQYF. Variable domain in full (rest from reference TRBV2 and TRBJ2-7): EPEVTQTPSHQVTQMGQEVILRCVPISNHLYFYWYRQILGQKVEFLVSFYNNEISEKSEIFDDQFSVERPDGSNFTLKIRSTKLEDSAMYFCASKWDRVSDEQYFGPGTRLTVT.

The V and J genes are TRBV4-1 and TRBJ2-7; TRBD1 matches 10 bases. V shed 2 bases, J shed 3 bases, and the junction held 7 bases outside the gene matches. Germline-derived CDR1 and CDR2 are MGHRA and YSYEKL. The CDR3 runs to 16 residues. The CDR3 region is CASSQFTDRGGYEQYF. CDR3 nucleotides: TGCGCCAGCAGCCAATTCACGGACAGGGGGGGCTACGAGCAGTACTTC.

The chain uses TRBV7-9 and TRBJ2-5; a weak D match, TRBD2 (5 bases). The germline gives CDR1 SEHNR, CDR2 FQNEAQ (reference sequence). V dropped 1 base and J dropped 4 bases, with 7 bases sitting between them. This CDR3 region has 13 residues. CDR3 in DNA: TGTGCCAGCAGCTTAGGAAGCGGAGAGACCCAGTACTTC. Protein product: CASSLGSGETQYF.

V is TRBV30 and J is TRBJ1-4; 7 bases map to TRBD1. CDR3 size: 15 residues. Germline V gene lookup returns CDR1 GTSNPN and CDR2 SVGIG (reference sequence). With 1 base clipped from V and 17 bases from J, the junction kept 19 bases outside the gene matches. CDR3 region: CAWSAPGGTVPVSFF. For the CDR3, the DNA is TGTGCCTGGAGTGCCCCAGGGGGGACCGTCCCAGTGTCATTTTTT.

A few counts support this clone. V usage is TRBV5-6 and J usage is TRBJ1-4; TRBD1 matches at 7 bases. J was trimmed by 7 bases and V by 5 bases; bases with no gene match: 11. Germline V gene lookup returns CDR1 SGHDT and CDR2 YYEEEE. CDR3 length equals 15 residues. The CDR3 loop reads CASRFRGTTGEKLFF. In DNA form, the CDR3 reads TGTGCCAGCAGGTTCAGGGGGACAACGGGTGAAAAACTGTTTTTT.

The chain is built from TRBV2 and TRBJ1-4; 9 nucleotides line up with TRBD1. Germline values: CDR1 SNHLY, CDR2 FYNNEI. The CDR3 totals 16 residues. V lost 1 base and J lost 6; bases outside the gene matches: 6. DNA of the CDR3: TGTGCCAGCAGTGAAGATGGGACAGGGATTGATGAAAAACTGTTTTTT. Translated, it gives CASSEDGTGIDEKLFF.

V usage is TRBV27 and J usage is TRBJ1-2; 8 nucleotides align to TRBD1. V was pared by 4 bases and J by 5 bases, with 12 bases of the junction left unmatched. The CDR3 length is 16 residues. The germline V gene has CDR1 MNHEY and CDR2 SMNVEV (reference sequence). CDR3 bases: TGTGCCAGCAGTTATGGGCCAGGGGGCCTTTTATATGGCTACACCTTC. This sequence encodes CASSYGPGGLLYGYTF.

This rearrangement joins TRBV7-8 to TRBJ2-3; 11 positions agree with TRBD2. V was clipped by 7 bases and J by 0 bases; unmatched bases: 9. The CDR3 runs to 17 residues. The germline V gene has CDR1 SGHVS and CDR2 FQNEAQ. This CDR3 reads CASTSSGGRSSTDTQYF. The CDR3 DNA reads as TGTGCCAGCACCTCTAGCGGGGGGAGGTCTAGCACAGATACGCAGTATTTT.

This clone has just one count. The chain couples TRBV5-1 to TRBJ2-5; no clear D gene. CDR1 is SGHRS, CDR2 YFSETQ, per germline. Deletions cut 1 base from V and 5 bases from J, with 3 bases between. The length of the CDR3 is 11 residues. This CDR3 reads CASSLRETQYF. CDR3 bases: TGCGCCAGCAGCTTGCGGGAGACCCAGTACTTC.

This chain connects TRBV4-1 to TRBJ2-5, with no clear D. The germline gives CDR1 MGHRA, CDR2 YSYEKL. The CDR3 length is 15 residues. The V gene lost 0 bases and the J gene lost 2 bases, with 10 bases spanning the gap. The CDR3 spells CASSQDRQLQETQYF. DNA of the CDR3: TGCGCCAGCAGCCAAGATCGTCAGTTACAAGAGACCCAGTACTTC.